This T cell receptor (beta chain) was observed in a study of cytotoxic CD8 clonotypes in ibrutinib-treated CLL. Study-wide background: For this cohort, patients were some 12 relapsed/refractory and approximately 14 treatment-naive, while fewer than 18 were IGHV unmutated.

J was trimmed by 1 base and V by 0 bases; bases with no gene match: 8. Germline V lookup: CDR1 SGHAT, CDR2 FQNNGV. The length of the CDR3 is 19 residues. The repertoire was sequenced with immunoSEQ multiplex PCR; TCRdb's copy has only in-frame clones and lacks some. The sample consists of some 200,000 clones, 55% to 85% of them appearing once. V gene TRBV11-2 combines with J gene TRBJ2-2; 10 bases line up with TRBD2. This clonotype was obtained from a human donor with chronic lymphocytic leukemia. The starting material was PBMCs, obtained after 24 months of ibrutinib treatment. As DNA, the CDR3 is TGTGCCAGCAGCTTAGATCACCTAGCGGGAGCGAAGAACACCGGGGAGCTGTTTTTT. This encodes CASSLDHLAGAKNTGELFF. Filled out from reference TRBV11-2 and TRBJ2-2, the complete variable domain reads EAGVAQSPRYKIIEKRQSVAFWCNPISGHATLYWYQQILGQGPKLLIQFQNNGVVDDSQLPKDRFSAERLKGVDSTLKIQPAKLEDSAVYLCASSLDHLAGAKNTGELFFGEGSRLTVL.